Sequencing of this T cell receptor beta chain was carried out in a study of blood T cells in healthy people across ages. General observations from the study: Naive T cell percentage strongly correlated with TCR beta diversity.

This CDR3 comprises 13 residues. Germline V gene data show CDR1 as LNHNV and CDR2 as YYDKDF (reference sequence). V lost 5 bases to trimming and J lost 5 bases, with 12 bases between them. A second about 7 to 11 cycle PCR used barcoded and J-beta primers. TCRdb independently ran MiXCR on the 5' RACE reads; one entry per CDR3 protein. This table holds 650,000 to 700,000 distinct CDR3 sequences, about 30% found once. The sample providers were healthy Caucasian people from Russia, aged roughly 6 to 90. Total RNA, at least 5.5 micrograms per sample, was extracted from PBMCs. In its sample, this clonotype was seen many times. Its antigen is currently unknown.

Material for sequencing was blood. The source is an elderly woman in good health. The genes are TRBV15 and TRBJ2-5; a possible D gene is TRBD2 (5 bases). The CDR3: CATSQGGLETQYF. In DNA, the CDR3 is TGTGCCACCAGCCAAGGAGGACTCGAGACCCAGTACTTC.